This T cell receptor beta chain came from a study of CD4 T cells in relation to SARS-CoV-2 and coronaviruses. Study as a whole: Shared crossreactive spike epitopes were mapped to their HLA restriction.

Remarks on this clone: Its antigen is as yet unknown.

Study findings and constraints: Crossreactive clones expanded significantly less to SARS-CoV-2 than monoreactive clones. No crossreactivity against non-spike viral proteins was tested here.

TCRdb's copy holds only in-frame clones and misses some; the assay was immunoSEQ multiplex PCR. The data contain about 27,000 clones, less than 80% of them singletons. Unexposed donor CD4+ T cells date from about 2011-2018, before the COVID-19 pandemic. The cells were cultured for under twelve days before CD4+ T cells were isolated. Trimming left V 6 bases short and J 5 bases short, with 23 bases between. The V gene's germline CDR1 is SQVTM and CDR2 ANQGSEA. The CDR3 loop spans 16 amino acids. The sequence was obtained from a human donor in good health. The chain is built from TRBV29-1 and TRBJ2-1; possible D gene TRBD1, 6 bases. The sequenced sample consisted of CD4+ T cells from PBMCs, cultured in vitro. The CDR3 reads CSVLTLTGWLDNEQFF. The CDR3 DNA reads TGCAGCGTCCTAACCCTCACAGGGTGGCTAGACAATGAGCAGTTCTTC.